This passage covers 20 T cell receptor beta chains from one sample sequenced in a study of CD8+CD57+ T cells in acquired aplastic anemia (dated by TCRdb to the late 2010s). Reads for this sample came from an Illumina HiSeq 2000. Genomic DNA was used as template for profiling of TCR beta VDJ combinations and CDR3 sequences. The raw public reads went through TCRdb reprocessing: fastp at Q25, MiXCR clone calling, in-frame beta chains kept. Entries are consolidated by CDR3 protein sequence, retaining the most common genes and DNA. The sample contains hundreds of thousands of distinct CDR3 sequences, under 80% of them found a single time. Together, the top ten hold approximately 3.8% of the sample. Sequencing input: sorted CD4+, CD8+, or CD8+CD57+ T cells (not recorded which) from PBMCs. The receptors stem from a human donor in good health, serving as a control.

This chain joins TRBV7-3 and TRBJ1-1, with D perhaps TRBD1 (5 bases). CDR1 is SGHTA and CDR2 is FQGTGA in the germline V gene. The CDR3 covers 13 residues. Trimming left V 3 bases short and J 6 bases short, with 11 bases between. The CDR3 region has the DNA TGTGCCAGCAGCTTGGGGCGACACGCTGAAGCTTTCTTT. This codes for CASSLGRHAEAFF.

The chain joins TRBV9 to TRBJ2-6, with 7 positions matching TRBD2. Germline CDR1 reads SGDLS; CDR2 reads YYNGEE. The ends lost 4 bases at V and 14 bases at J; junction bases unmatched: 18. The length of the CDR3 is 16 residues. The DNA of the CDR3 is TGTGCCAGCAGCCCTAAGCGGGGATTTCTCACAGATATCCTGACTTTC. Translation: CASSPKRGFLTDILTF.

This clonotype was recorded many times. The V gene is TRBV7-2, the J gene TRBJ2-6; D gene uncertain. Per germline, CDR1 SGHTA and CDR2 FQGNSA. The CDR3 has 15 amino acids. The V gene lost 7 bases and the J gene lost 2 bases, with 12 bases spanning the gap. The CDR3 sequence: CASKLSLAGANVLTF. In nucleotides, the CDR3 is TGTGCCAGCAAGCTTTCGCTGGCTGGGGCCAACGTCCTGACTTTC.

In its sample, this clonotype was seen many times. The CDR3 region has the DNA TGTGCCAGCACTCCCGAGGGGGTCCATTCACCCCTCCACTTT. It encodes CASTPEGVHSPLHF. The V gene is TRBV25-1, the J gene TRBJ1-6, with a tentative D call TRBD1 (6 bases). V dropped 7 bases and J dropped 8 bases, with 15 bases sitting between them. The CDR3 has 14 residues. In germline, CDR1 is MGHDK, CDR2 SYGVNS.

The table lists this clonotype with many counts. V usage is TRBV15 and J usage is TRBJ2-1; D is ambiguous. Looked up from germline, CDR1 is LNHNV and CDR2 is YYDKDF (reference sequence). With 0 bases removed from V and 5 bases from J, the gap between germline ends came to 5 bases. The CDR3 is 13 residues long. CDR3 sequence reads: CATSRDYHNEQFF. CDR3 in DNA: TGTGCCACCAGCAGAGACTATCACAATGAGCAGTTCTTC.

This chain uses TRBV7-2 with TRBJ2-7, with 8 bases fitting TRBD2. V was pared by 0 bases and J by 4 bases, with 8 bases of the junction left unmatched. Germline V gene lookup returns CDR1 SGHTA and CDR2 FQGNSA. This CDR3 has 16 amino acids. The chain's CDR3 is CASSLAGGGPQYEQYF. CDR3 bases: TGTGCCAGCAGCTTAGCTGGCGGGGGGCCCCAGTACGAGCAGTACTTC.

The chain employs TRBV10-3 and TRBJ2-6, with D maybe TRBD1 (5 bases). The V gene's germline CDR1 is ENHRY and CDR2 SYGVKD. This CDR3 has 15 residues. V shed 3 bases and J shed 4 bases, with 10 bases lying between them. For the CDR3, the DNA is TGTGCCATCAGTGATGGGGCGACGGGGGCCAACGTCCTGACTTTC. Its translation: CAISDGATGANVLTF.

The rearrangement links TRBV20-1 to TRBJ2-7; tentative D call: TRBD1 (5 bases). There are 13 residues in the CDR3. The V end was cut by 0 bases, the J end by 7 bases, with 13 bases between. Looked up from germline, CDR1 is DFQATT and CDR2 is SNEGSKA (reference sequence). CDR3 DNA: TGCAGTGCTAGAGATAATCCCTCAGGGGAGCAGTACTTC. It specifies CSARDNPSGEQYF.

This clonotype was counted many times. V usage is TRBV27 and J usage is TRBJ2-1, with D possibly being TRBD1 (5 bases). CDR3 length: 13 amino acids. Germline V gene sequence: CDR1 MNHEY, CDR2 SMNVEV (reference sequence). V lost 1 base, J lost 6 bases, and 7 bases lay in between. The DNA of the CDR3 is TGTGCCAGCAGTTTATGGCAGGGCAATGAGCAGTTCTTC. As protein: CASSLWQGNEQFF.

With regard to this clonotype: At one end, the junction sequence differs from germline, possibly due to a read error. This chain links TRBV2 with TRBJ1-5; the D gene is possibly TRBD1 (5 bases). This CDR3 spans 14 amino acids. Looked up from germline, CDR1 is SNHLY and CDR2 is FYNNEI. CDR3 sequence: CASSENTGNQPKQF. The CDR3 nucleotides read TGTGCCAGCAGTGAAAACACAGGCAATCAGCCAAAGCAGTTT.

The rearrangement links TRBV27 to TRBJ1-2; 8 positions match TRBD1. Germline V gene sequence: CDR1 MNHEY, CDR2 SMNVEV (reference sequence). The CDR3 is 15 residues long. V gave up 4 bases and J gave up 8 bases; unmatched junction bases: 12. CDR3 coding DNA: TGTGCCAGCAGTTACGCCGGACAGGGTTTGGAGGGCTACACCTTC. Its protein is CASSYAGQGLEGYTF.

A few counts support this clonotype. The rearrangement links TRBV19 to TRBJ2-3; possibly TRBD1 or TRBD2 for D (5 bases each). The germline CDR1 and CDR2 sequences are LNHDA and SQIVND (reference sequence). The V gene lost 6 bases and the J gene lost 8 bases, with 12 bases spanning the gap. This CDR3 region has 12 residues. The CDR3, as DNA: TGTGCCAGTAGGCAGGGCGAGGGTACGCAGTATTTT. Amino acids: CASRQGEGTQYF.

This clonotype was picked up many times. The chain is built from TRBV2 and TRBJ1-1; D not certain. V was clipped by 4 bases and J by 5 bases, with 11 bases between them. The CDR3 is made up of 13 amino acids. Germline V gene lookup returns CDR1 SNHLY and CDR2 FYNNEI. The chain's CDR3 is CASSVVEGTEAFF. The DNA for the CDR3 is TGTGCCAGCAGTGTAGTAGAAGGAACTGAAGCTTTCTTT.

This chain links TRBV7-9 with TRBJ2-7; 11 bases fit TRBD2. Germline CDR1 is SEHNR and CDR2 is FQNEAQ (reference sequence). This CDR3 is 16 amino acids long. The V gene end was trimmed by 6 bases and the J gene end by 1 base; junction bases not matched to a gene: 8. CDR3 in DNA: TGTGCCAGCAGTCTAGCAACTAGCGGGGGTTCCTACGAGCAGTACTTC. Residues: CASSLATSGGSYEQYF.

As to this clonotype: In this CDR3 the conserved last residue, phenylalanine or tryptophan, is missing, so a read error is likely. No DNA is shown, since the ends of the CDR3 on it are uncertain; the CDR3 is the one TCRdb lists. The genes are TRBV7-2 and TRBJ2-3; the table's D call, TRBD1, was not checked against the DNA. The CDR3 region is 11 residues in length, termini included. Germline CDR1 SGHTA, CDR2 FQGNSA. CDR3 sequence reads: CASTTGQHHYN.

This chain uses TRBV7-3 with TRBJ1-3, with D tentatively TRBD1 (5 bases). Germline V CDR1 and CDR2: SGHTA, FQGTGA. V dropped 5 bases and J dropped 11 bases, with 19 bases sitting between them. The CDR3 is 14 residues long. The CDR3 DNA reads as TGTGCCAGCAGCGGTAGCCCCTCTGGACACCCCATATATTTT. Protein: CASSGSPSGHPIYF. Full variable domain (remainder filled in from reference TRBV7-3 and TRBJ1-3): GAGVSQTPSNKVTEKGKYVELRCDPISGHTALYWYRQSLGQGPEFLIYFQGTGAADDSGLPNDRFFAVRPEGSVSTLKIQRTERGDSAVYLCASSGSPSGHPIYFGEGSWLTVV.

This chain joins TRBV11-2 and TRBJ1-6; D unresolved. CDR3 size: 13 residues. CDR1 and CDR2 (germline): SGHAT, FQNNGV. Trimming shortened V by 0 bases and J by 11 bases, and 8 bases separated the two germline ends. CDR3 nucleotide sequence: TGTGCCAGCAGCTTAGAGACAAGTACACCCCTCCACTTT. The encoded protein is CASSLETSTPLHF.

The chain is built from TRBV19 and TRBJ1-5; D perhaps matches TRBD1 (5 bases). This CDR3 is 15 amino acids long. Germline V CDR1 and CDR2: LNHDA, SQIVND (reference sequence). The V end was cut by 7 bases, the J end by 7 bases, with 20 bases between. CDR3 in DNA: TGTGCCAGTACCTCGGGACTGGGGTTTCAGCAGCCCCAGCATTTT. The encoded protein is CASTSGLGFQQPQHF.

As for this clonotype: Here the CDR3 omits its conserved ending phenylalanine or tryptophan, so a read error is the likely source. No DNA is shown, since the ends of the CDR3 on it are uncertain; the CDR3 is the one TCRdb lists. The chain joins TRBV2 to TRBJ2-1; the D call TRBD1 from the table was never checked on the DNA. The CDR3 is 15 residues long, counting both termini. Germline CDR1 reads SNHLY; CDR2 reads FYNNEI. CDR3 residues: CASSPGTGTYNEQLS.

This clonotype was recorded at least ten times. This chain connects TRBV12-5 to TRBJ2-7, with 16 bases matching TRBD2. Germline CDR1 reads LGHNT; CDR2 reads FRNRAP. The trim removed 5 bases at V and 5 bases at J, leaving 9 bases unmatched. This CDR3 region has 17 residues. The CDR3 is CASGPGTSGGVGDEQYF. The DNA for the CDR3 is TGTGCTAGTGGTCCCGGGACTAGCGGGGGGGTGGGCGACGAGCAGTACTTC.